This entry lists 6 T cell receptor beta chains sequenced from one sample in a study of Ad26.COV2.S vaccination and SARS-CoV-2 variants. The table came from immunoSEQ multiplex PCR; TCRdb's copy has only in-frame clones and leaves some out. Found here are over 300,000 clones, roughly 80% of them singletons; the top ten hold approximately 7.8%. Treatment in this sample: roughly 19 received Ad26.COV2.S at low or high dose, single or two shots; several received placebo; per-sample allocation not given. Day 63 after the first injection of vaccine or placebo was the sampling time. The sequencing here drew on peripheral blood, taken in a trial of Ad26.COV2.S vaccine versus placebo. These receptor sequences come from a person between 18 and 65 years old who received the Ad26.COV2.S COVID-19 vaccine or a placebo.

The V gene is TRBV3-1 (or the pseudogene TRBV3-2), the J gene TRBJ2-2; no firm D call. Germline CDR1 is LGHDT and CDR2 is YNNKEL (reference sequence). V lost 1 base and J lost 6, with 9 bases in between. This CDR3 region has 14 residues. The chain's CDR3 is CASSQGGRAGELFF. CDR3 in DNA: TGTGCCAGCAGCCAAGGGGGTAGAGCCGGGGAGCTGTTTTTT.

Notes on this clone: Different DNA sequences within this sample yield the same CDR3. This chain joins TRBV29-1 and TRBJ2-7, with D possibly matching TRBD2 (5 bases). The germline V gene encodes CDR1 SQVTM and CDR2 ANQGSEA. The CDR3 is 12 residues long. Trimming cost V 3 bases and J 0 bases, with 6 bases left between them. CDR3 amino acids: CSVDGDSYEQYF. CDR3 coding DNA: TGCAGCGTTGACGGGGACTCCTACGAGCAGTACTTC.

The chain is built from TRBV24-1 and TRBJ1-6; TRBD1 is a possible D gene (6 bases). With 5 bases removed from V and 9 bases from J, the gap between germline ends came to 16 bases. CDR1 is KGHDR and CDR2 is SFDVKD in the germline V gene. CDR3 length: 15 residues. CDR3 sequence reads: CATSGTAVPSSPLHF. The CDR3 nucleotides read TGTGCCACCAGTGGGACAGCGGTCCCGAGTTCACCCCTCCACTTT.

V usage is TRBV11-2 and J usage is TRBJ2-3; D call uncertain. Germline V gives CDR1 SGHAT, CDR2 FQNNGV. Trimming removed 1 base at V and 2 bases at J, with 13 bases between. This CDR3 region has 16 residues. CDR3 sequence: CASSLVARTHTDTQYF. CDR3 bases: TGTGCCAGCAGCTTAGTGGCCCGGACCCACACAGATACGCAGTATTTT.

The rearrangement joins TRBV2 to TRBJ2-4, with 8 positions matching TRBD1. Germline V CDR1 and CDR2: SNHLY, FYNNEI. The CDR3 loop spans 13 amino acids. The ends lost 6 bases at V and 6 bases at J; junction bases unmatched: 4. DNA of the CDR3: TGTGCCAGCAGCGTAGACAGGGGAAACATTCAGTACTTC. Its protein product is CASSVDRGNIQYF.

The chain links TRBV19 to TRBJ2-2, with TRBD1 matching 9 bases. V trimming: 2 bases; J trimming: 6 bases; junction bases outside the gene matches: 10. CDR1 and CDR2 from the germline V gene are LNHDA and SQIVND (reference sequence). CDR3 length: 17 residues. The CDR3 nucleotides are TGTGCCAGTAGTATATATGGACAGGGGTATTTTTCCGGGGAGCTGTTTTTT. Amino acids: CASSIYGQGYFSGELFF.